Listed here are 5 T cell receptor beta chains from one sample, sequenced in a study of regulatory T cells in long-lasting Graves disease. iRepertoire HTBI primers and Arm-PCR of CDR3 regions built TCR beta libraries. TCRdb ran MiXCR on the multiplex PCR reads and lists one entry per CDR3 protein. The sample yields 400,000 to 550,000 distinct CDR3 sequences, about 17% seen once. Time point here: newly diagnosed GD, antithyroid drugs for less than 3 months. RNA from PBMCs was the source of the TCR library. These data were also filed under a second study, of T cells in Graves' hyperthyroidism and ophthalmopathy.

The material was peripheral blood mononuclear cells (PBMCs), obtained at new diagnosis, from a patient treated with antithyroid drugs. The source is a woman aged 18-29 years with Graves disease.

This clonotype was counted at least ten times. The chain carries TRBV27 and TRBJ1-1, with a tentative D call TRBD1 (5 bases). V was shortened by 6 bases and J by 1 base, with 21 bases between the two germline ends. This CDR3 is 17 amino acids long. Germline V gene data show CDR1 as MNHEY and CDR2 as SMNVEV (reference sequence). The CDR3 loop reads CASSRKGRTQSNTEAFF. The CDR3 DNA is TGTGCCAGCAGCCGCAAGGGACGGACTCAATCGAACACTGAAGCTTTCTTT.

This clonotype was seen at least ten times. The CDR3 spells CASSLSKNIQYF. CDR3 sequence (DNA): TGTGCCAGCAGTTTGTCCAAAAACATTCAGTACTTC. The chain combines TRBV12-3 or TRBV12-4 with TRBJ2-4; D gene uncertain. V lost 3 bases, J lost 2 bases, and 2 bases lay in between. This CDR3 region has 12 residues.

This clonotype was recorded a few times. V usage is TRBV7-6 and J usage is TRBJ2-2; D gene unclear. This CDR3 is built from 11 residues. Trimming left V 6 bases short and J 8 bases short, with 7 bases between. The V gene's germline CDR1 is SGHVS and CDR2 FNYEAQ. CDR3 coding DNA: TGTGCCAGCAGGGGATTTGGGGAGCTGTTTTTT. Amino acids: CASRGFGELFF.

The table lists this clonotype with a few counts. Written as DNA, the CDR3 is TGCGCCAGCAGCTCGATAGCGGGAGGTAACAATGAGCAGTTCTTC. Translated: CASSSIAGGNNEQFF. The chain combines TRBV5-1 with TRBJ2-1; 10 nucleotides match TRBD2. This CDR3 has 15 residues. J lost 5 bases, V lost 3 bases, and 5 bases had no gene match. Germline V lookup: CDR1 SGHRS, CDR2 YFSETQ. Drawing the rest from reference TRBV5-1 and TRBJ2-1, the complete variable domain is KAGVTQTPRYLIKTRGQQVTLSCSPISGHRSVSWYQQTPGQGLQFLFEYFSETQRNKGNFPGRFSGRQFSNSRSEMNVSTLELGDSALYLCASSSIAGGNNEQFFGPGTRLTVL.

This clonotype was recorded at least ten times. The V call is TRBV28, the J call TRBJ1-1; D unclear. V was cut by 5 bases and J by 2 bases, with 12 bases left in between. Per the germline V gene, CDR1 is MDHEN and CDR2 is SYDVKM. This CDR3 region has 14 residues. CDR3 region: CASSPQPKNTEAFF. CDR3 sequence (DNA): TGTGCCAGCAGTCCCCAACCAAAAAACACTGAAGCTTTCTTT.